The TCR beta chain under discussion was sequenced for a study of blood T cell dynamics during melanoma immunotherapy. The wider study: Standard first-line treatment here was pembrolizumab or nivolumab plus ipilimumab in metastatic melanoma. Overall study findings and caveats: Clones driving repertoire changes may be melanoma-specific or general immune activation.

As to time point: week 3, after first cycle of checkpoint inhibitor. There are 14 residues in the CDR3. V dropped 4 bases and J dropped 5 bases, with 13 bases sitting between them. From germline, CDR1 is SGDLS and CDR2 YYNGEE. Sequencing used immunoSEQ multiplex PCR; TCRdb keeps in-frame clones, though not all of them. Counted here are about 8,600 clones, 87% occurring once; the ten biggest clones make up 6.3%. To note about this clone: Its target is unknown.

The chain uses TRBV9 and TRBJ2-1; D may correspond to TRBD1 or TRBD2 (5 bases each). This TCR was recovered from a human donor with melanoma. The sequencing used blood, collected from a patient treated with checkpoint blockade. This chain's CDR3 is CASSPGTVDNEQFF. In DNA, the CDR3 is TGTGCCAGCAGCCCAGGGACCGTTGACAATGAGCAGTTCTTC.